This T cell receptor beta chain was sequenced in a study of T cell changes during pregnancy in multiple sclerosis. The repertoire was sequenced with immunoSEQ multiplex PCR; TCRdb's copy has only in-frame clones and lacks some. The repertoire holds 35,000 to 45,000 clones, with 90% as singletons. The sequencing used peripheral blood, collected in the third trimester of pregnancy. The sequence derives from a female donor in good health, enrolled as a control in a pregnancy study.

The CDR3 nucleotides are TGCGCCAGCAGCGCCCGGGGGTCAACTAATGAAAAACTGTTTTTT. Translated, it gives CASSARGSTNEKLFF. The chain is built from TRBV4-1 and TRBJ1-4; D possibly corresponds to TRBD1 (5 bases). This CDR3 is 15 amino acids long. With 5 bases removed from V and 0 bases from J, the gap between germline ends came to 10 bases. Germline assignment: CDR1 MGHRA and CDR2 YSYEKL.